This TCR beta chain was captured in a study of T-cell reconstitution after alpha-beta-depleted transplantation in children. The CDR3 is 15 residues long. CDR1 and CDR2 (germline): MGHRA, YSYEKL. Losses at the gene ends were 3 bases for V and 3 bases for J; bases not matched to a gene: 7. This clonotype has ten or more counts. TCRbeta library construction was performed incorporating unique molecular identifiers. TCRdb recomputed calls from the PCR reads with MiXCR, one row per CDR3 protein. Among 350,000 to 500,000 distinct CDR3 sequences listed, 43% were seen once. The sample here was PBMCs, taken before TCRalphabeta/CD19-depleted stem cell transplant. The sequence derives from a girl aged 2 to 9 with aplastic anemia, due to receive a stem cell transplant. This chain connects TRBV4-1 to TRBJ2-7; 8 positions agree with TRBD1. The CDR3 spells CASSQTRDRSYEQYF. The CDR3 nucleotides are TGCGCCAGCAGCCAGACCCGGGACAGGAGCTACGAGCAGTACTTC.